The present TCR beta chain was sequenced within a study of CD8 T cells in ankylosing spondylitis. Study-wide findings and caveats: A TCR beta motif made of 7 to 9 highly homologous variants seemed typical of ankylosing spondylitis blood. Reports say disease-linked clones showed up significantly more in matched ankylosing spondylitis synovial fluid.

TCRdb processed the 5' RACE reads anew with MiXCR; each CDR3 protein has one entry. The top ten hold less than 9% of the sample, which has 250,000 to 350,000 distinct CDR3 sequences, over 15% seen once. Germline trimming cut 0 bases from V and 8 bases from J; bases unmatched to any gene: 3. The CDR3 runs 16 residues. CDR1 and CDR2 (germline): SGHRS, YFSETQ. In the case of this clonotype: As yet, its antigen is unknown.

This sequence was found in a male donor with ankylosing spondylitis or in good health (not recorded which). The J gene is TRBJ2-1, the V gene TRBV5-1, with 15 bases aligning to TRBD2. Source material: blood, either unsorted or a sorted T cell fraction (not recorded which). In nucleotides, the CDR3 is TGCGCCAGCAGCTTGGGGACTAGCGGGAGGGTCTATGAGCAGTTCTTC. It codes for CASSLGTSGRVYEQFF.